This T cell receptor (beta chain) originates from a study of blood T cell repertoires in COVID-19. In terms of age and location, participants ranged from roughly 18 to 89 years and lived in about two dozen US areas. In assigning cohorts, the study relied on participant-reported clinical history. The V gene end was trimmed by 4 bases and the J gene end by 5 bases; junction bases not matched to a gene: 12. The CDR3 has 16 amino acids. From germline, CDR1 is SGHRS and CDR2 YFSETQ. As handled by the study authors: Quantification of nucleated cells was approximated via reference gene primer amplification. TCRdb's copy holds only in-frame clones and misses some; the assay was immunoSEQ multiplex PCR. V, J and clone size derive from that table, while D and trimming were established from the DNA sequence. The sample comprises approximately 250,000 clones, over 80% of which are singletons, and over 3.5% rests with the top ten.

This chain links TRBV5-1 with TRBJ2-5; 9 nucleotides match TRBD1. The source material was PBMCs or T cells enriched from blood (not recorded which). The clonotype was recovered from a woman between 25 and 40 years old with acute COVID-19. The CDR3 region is CASSEQGAAVRETQYF. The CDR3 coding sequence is TGCGCCAGCAGCGAACAGGGGGCAGCGGTCCGGGAGACCCAGTACTTC.